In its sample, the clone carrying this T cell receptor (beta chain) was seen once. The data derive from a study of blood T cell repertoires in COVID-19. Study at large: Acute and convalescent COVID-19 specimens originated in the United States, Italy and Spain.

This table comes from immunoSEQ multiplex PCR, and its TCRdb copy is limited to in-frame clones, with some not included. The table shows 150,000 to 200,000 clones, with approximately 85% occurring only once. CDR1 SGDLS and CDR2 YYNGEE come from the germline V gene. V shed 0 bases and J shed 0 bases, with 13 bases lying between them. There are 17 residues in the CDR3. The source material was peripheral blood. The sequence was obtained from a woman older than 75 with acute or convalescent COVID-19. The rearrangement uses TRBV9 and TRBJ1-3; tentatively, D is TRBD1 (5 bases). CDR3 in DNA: TGTGCCAGCAGCGTAGAGGGATTGGGGCTCTCTGGAAACACCATATATTTT. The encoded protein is CASSVEGLGLSGNTIYF.